This T cell receptor (beta chain) was recovered during a study of cytomegalovirus exposure and HLA in healthy donors. General study points: Overall, 164 TCR beta chains were annotated as cytomegalovirus-associated. Under in vitro conditions, three CMV-associated chains were confirmed as specific for CMV antigens. In the 95 to 150 validation repertoires, more than 85% of cluster scores exceeded 0, per a later analysis.

TCRdb's table, derived via immunoSEQ multiplex PCR, lists solely in-frame clones and lacks some. The data contain 300,000 to 400,000 clones, 88% of them singletons. Concerning this clone itself: The antigen is not known.

The CDR3 spans 13 residues. Germline V CDR1 and CDR2: ENHRY, SYGVKD. Between the trimmed V and J ends, which lost 2 bases and 8 bases, there was a span of 12 bases. This clonotype was sampled from a man aged 30 to 45 in good health and CMV-seronegative. The sequencing input was PBMCs. This chain links TRBV10-3 with TRBJ1-2; a weak D match, TRBD1 (5 bases). CDR3 amino acids: CAISEVREGGYTF. The CDR3 DNA reads as TGTGCCATCAGTGAGGTCAGGGAGGGCGGCTACACCTTC.